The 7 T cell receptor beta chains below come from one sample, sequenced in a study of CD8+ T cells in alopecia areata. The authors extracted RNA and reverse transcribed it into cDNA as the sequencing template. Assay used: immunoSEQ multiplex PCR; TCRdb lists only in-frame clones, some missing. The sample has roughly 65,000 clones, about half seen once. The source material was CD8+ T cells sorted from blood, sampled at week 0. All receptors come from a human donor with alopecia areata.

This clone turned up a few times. The CDR3: CASSLLAGGVWDNEQFF. In nucleotides, the CDR3 is TGTGCCAGCAGCTTGCTAGCGGGAGGTGTGTGGGACAATGAGCAGTTCTTC. The rearrangement uses TRBV7-8 and TRBJ2-1; 11 nucleotides line up with TRBD2. Per the germline V gene, CDR1 is SGHVS and CDR2 is FQNEAQ. The CDR3 contains 17 residues. J lost 5 bases, V lost 3 bases, and 9 bases had no gene match. Complete variable domain (other parts from reference TRBV7-8 and TRBJ2-1): GAGVSQSPRYKVAKRGQDVALRCDPISGHVSLFWYQQALGQGPEFLTYFQNEAQLDKSGLPSDRFFAERPEGSVSTLKIQRTQQEDSAVYLCASSLLAGGVWDNEQFFGPGTRLTVL.

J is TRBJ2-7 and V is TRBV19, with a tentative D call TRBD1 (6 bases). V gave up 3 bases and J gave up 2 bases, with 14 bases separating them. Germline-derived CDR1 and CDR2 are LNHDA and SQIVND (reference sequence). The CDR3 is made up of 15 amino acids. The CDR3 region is CASSMSGQPPYEQYF. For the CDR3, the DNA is TGTGCCAGTAGTATGTCCGGACAGCCTCCCTACGAGCAGTACTTC.

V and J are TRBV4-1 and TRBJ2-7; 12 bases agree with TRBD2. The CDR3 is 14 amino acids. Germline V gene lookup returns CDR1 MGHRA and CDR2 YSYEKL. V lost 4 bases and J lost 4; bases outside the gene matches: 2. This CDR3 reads CASSPGTSGYEQYF. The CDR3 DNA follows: TGCGCCAGCAGCCCCGGGACTAGCGGGTACGAGCAGTACTTC.

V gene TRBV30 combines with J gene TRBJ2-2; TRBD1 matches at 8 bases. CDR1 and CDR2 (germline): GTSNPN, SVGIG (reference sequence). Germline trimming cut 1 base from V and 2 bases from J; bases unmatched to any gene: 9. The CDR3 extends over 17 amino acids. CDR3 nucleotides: TGTGCCTGGAGTGGCCCTCTCACAGGGGGTAACACCGGGGAGCTGTTTTTT. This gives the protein CAWSGPLTGGNTGELFF.

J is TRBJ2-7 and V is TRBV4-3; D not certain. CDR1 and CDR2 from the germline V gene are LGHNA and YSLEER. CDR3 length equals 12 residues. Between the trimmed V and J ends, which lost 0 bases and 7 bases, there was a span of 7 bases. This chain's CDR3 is CASSQDRMEQYF. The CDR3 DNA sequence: TGCGCCAGCAGCCAAGATCGGATGGAGCAGTACTTC.

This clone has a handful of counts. For the CDR3, the DNA is TGTGCCAGCAGTGTGGAGCCTAGCGGGTTCAAGGGTACGCAGTATTTT. Protein product: CASSVEPSGFKGTQYF. The chain uses TRBV2 and TRBJ2-3, with 8 bases identical to TRBD2. V was clipped by 4 bases and J by 8 bases; unmatched bases: 14. Germline lookup yields CDR1 SNHLY and CDR2 FYNNEI. The CDR3 sequence is 16 residues long.

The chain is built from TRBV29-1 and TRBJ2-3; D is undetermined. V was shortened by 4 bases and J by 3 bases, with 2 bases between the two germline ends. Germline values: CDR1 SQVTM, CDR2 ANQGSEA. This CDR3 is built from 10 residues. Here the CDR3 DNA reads TGCAGCGTTGCGACAGATACGCAGTATTTT. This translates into CSVATDTQYF.